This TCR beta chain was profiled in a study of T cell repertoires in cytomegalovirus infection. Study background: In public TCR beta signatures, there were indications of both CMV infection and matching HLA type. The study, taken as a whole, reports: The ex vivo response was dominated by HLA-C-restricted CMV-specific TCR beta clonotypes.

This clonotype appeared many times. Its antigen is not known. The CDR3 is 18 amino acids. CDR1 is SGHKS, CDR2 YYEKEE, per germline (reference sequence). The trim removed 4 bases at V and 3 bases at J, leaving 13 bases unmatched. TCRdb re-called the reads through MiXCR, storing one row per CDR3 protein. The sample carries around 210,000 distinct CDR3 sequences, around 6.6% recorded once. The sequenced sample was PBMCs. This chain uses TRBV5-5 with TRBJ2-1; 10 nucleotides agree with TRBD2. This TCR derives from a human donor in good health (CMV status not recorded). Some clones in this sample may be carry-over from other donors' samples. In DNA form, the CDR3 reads TGTGCCAGCAGCGTACAACCTCTAGCGGGGGTGATCTACAATGAGCAGTTCTTC. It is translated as CASSVQPLAGVIYNEQFF.